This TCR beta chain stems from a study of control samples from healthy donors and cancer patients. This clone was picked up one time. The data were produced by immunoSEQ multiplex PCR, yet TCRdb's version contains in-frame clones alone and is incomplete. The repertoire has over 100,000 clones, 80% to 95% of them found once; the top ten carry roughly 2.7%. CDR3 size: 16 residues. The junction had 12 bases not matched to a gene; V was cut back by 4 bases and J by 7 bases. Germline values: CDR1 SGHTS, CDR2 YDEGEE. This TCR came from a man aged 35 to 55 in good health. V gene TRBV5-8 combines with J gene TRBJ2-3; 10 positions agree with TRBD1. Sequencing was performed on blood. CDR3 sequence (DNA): TGTGCCAGCAGCCGGGGGTCGACAGGGGGCATCCATACGCAGTATTTT. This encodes CASSRGSTGGIHTQYF.